This T cell receptor (beta chain) was identified during a study of CD8 T cells in ankylosing spondylitis. Study outcomes and limitations: Matched ankylosing spondylitis synovial fluid reportedly showed significant enrichment of disease-linked clones. A TCR beta motif of about eight highly homologous variants appeared characteristic of ankylosing spondylitis blood. In peripheral blood, disease-linked CD8+ clones occurred at relatively low frequencies.

Germline assignment: CDR1 MNHEY and CDR2 SVGAGI. V lost 2 bases to trimming and J lost 5 bases; unmatched junction nucleotides: 8. The CDR3 is made up of 16 amino acids. Construction of TCR beta libraries was performed using quantitative 5'-RACE with molecular barcodes. Using its own MiXCR run on the 5' RACE reads, TCRdb lists one record per CDR3 protein. This sample yields about 360,000 distinct CDR3 sequences, of which roughly 14% are seen a single time; 0.85% to 1.4% belongs to the top ten. Regarding this clonotype: Its antigen is as yet unknown.

This chain links TRBV6-5 with TRBJ2-2; 7 bases map to TRBD2. The sequence came from a male donor with ankylosing spondylitis or in good health (not recorded which). Sequencing was done on a sample of blood, either unsorted or a sorted T cell fraction (not recorded which). CDR3 sequence reads: CASSYGTTLGTGELFF. The CDR3 nucleotides read TGTGCCAGCAGTTACGGGACTACCCTGGGTACCGGGGAGCTGTTTTTT.